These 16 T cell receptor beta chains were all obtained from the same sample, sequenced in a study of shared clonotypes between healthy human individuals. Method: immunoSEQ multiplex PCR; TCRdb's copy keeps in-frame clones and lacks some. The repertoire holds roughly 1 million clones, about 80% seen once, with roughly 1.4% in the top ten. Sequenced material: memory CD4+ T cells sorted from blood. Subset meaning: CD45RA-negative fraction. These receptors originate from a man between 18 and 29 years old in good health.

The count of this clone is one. The CDR3 nucleotides read TGTGCCAGCAGCCAAGATTCGCTTTGGGGGGGCCTGGAGACCCAGTACTTC. Protein product: CASSQDSLWGGLETQYF. The V and J genes are TRBV14 and TRBJ2-5; possible D gene TRBD2, 7 bases. This CDR3 is built from 17 residues. Germline CDR1 is SGHDN and CDR2 is FVKESK. Trimming stripped 0 bases from V and 5 bases from J, with 19 bases between.

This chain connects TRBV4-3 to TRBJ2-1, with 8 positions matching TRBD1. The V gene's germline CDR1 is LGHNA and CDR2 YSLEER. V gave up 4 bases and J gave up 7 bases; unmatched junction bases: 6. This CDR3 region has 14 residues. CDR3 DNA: TGCGCCAGCAGCCTTAGCAGGGGGCGGAATGAGCAGTTCTTC. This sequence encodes CASSLSRGRNEQFF.

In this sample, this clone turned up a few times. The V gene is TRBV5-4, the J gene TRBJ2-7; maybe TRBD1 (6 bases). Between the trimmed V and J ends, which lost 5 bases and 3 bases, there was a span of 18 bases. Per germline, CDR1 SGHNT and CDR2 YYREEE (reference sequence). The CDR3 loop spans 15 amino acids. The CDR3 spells CASRSLSGHLYEQYF. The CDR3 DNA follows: TGTGCCAGCAGGTCTTTATCGGGACACCTCTACGAGCAGTACTTC.

The CDR3 nucleotides read TGCGCCAGCAGCGCAGGGGGCTTTGGTGGCTACACCTTC. Translating it yields CASSAGGFGGYTF. The chain carries TRBV4-3 and TRBJ1-2; 8 nucleotides align to TRBD1. The junction had 6 bases not matched to a gene; V was cut back by 5 bases and J by 7 bases. The CDR3 sequence is 13 residues long. The germline V gene encodes CDR1 LGHNA and CDR2 YSLEER.

In DNA form, the CDR3 reads TGTGCCAGCACTCGAGGTCGCAGGGAACAAGAGACCCAGTACTTC. Translating gives CASTRGRREQETQYF. J is TRBJ2-5 and V is TRBV18, with D possibly being TRBD1 (5 bases). The CDR3 loop spans 15 amino acids. The germline CDR1 and CDR2 sequences are KGHSH and LQKENI. With 8 bases removed from V and 2 bases from J, the gap between germline ends came to 18 bases.

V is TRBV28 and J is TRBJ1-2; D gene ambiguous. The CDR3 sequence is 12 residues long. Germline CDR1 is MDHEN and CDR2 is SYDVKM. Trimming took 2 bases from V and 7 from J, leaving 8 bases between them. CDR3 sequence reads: CASSLNAFGYTF. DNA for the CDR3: TGTGCCAGCAGTTTAAATGCGTTTGGCTACACCTTC.

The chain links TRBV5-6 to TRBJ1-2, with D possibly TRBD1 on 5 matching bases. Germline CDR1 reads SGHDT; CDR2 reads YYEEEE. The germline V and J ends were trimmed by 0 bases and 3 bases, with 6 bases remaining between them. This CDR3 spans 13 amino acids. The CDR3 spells CASSLVGDYGYTF. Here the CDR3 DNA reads TGTGCCAGCAGCTTGGTGGGGGACTATGGCTACACCTTC.

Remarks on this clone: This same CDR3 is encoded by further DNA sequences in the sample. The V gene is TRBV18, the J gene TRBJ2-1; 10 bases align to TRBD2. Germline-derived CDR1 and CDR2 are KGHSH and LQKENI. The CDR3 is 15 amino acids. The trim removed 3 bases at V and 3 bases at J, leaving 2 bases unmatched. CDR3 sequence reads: CASSPPSGGYNEQFF. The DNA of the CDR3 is TGTGCCAGCTCACCCCCTAGCGGGGGCTACAATGAGCAGTTCTTC.

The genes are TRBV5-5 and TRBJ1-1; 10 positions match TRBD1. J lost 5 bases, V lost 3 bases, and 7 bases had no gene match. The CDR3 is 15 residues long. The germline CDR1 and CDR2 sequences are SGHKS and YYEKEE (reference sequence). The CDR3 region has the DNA TGTGCCAGCAGCTCAGCCGGGACAGGGGTTACTGAAGCTTTCTTT. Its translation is CASSSAGTGVTEAFF.

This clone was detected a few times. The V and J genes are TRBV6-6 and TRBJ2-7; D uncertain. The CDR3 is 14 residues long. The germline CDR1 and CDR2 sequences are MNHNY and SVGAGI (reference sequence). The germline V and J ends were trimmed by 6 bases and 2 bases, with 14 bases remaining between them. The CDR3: CASSETDRAYEQYF. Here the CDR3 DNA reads TGTGCCAGCAGCGAAACGGACCGTGCCTACGAGCAGTACTTC.

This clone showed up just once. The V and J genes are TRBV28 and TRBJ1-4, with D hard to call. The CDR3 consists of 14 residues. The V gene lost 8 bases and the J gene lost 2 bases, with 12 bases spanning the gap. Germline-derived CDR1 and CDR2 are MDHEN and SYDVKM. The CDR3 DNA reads TGTGCCAGCCGGTTGACATCCACTAATGAAAAACTGTTTTTT. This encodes CASRLTSTNEKLFF.

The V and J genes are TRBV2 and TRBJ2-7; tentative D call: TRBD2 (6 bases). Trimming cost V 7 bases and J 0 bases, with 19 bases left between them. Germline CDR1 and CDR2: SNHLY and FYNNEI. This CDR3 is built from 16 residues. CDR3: CASKPRRGHSSYEQYF. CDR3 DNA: TGTGCCAGCAAACCCCGGCGGGGTCATAGCTCCTACGAGCAGTACTTC.

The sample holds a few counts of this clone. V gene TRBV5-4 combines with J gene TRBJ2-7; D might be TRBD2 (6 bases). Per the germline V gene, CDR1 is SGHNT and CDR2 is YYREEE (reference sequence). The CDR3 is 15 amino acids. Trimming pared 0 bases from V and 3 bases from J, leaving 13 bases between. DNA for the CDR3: TGTGCCAGCAGCTTGGCCCCAGCGGGTGTCTACGAGCAGTACTTC. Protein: CASSLAPAGVYEQYF.

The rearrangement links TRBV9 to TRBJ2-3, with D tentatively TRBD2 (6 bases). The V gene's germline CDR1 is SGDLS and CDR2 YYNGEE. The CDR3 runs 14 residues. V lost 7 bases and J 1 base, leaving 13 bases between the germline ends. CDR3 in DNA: TGTGCCAGCTCCGCGGGGCGGGGCACAGATACGCAGTATTTT. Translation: CASSAGRGTDTQYF.

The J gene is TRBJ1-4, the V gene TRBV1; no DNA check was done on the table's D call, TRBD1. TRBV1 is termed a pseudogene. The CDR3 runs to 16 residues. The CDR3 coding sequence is TGCACCAGCAGCCAATCCACCGACAGGGATGATGAAAAACTGTTTTTT. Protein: CTSSQSTDRDDEKLFF.

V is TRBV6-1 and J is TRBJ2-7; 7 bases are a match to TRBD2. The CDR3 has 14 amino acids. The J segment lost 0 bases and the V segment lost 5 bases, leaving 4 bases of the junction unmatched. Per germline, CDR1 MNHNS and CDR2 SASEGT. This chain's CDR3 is CASSPGLNSYEQYF. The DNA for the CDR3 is TGTGCCAGCAGTCCGGGACTAAACTCCTACGAGCAGTACTTC.